This is a list of T cell receptor beta chains from one sample in a study of cytomegalovirus exposure and HLA in healthy donors. The table came from immunoSEQ multiplex PCR; TCRdb's copy has only in-frame clones and leaves some out. The data contain over 200,000 clones, approximately 90% of them singletons. The specimen sequenced was PBMCs. The receptors were gathered from a woman in her late teens or twenties in good health and CMV-seronegative. Both conserved end residues are part of each CDR3. The D gene is left open where the match is weak. Not every row has a clone size; where given, it reads once, few, many or a size class.

d_call: TRBD2
v_call: TRBV27
clone_size: -
j_call: TRBJ2-7
cdr3_aa: CASSVTSGSSYEQYF
cdr3_nt: TGTGCCAGCAGTGTCACTAGCGGTAGCTCCTACGAGCAGTACTTC

d_call: TRBD2
v_call: TRBV7-2
clone_size: -
j_call: TRBJ2-2
cdr3_aa: CASRILAGGTDTGELFF
cdr3_nt: TGTGCCAGCAGAATACTAGCGGGGGGAACGGACACCGGGGAGCTGTTTTTT

d_call: -
v_call: TRBV4-2
clone_size: -
j_call: TRBJ2-7
cdr3_aa: CASSQDGQGVHEQYF
cdr3_nt: TGTGCCAGCAGCCAAGATGGCCAGGGCGTACACGAGCAGTACTTC

d_call: TRBD1
v_call: TRBV5-1
clone_size: -
j_call: TRBJ1-1
cdr3_aa: CASSLGPTGEAFF
cdr3_nt: TGCGCCAGCAGCTTGGGACCGACAGGGGAAGCTTTCTTT

d_call: -
v_call: TRBV4-1
clone_size: -
j_call: TRBJ2-7
cdr3_aa: CASSHPGRDNNEQYF
cdr3_nt: TGCGCCAGCAGCCACCCCGGCAGGGACAACAACGAGCAGTACTTC

d_call: TRBD1
v_call: TRBV7-2
clone_size: -
j_call: TRBJ2-1
cdr3_aa: CASSLWTGGRNEQFF
cdr3_nt: TGTGCCAGCAGCTTATGGACAGGGGGACGCAATGAGCAGTTCTTC

d_call: -
v_call: TRBV30
clone_size: once
j_call: TRBJ1-1
cdr3_aa: CAWRLRGKCMNTEAFF
cdr3_nt: TGTGCCTGGAGGTTAAGGGGGAAGTGTATGAACACTGAAGCTTTCTTT

d_call: -
v_call: TRBV4-1
clone_size: -
j_call: TRBJ1-2
cdr3_aa: CASSHAQWRMEGYTF
cdr3_nt: TGCGCCAGCAGCCACGCCCAGTGGCGGATGGAGGGCTACACCTTC

d_call: -
v_call: TRBV5-8
clone_size: -
j_call: TRBJ2-1
cdr3_aa: CASSRRGQYNEQFF
cdr3_nt: TGTGCCAGCAGCCGGAGGGGGCAGTACAATGAGCAGTTCTTC

d_call: TRBD2
v_call: TRBV5-6
clone_size: -
j_call: TRBJ2-1
cdr3_aa: CASSLVRVERDLGNEQLF
cdr3_nt: TGTGCCAGCAGCTTGGTGCGGGTTGAGCGGGATTTAGGCAATGAGCAGCTCTTC

d_call: -
v_call: TRBV30
clone_size: few
j_call: TRBJ2-3
cdr3_aa: CAWRATRQYRARTDTQYF
cdr3_nt: TGTGCCTGGAGGGCTACCCGTCAATACAGGGCCCGCACAGATACGCAGTATTTT

d_call: TRBD2
v_call: TRBV6-1
clone_size: -
j_call: TRBJ2-1
cdr3_aa: CASSELVNLAGVFINEQFF
cdr3_nt: TGTGCCAGCAGTGAATTGGTGAATCTAGCGGGGGTTTTTATAAATGAGCAGTTCTTC

d_call: TRBD1
v_call: TRBV2
clone_size: -
j_call: TRBJ1-6
cdr3_aa: CASSDPDRVPYNSPLHF
cdr3_nt: TGTGCCAGCAGTGACCCGGACAGGGTTCCCTATAATTCACCCCTCCACTTT

d_call: -
v_call: TRBV5-4
clone_size: -
j_call: TRBJ2-1
cdr3_aa: CASSLASAYNEQFF
cdr3_nt: TGTGCCAGCAGCTTGGCTAGCGCATACAATGAGCAGTTCTTC

d_call: -
v_call: TRBV7-9
clone_size: -
j_call: TRBJ2-7
cdr3_aa: CASSLVGAPSDEQYF
cdr3_nt: TGTGCCAGCAGCTTAGTGGGAGCGCCATCTGATGAGCAGTACTTC